This T cell receptor (beta chain) was sequenced for a study of beta chain features in type 1 diabetes. Overall study findings and caveats: All four CD4+ subsets of Type 1 diabetes patients contained TCRB CDR3s that were moderately but significantly shorter. Fewer junction insertions and more nucleotide deletions appeared in type 1 diabetes patients.

Every isolated RNA sample was fully reverse transcribed, so sequencing captured expressed TCRB transcripts. Profiled with immunoSEQ multiplex PCR; TCRdb holds only in-frame clones, not every one. The sample holds 350,000 to 400,000 clones, about 15% seen once. Each of the sorted populations had a purity greater than 98%. This clone occurred a few times. Its antigen is undetermined. Germline CDR1 SGHRS, CDR2 YFSETQ. Deletions cut 4 bases from V and 5 bases from J, with 13 bases between. This CDR3 has 14 residues. The TCR comes from a woman aged 18 to 35 in good health. The sequenced material came from naive CD4+ T cells from blood. V gene TRBV5-1 combines with J gene TRBJ2-1; no clear D. The CDR3 DNA reads TGCGCCAGCAGCCCACGGTTCGGAGACAATGAGCAGTTCTTC. Amino acid sequence: CASSPRFGDNEQFF.